Each of the 25 T cell receptor beta chains below was sequenced from the same sample in a study of T cell responses to AZD1222 COVID-19 vaccine. This table comes from immunoSEQ multiplex PCR, and its TCRdb copy is limited to in-frame clones, with some not included. Of roughly 150,000 clones in the sample, 80% to 95% were seen once. The starting material was peripheral blood, obtained 28 days after the second AZD1222 dose. These receptors were obtained from an adult who received the AZD1222 COVID-19 vaccine.

The chain recombines TRBV7-3 with TRBJ2-2, with 7 bases matching TRBD1. CDR1 SGHTA and CDR2 FQGTGA come from the germline V gene. The CDR3 consists of 17 residues. The V gene end was trimmed by 5 bases and the J gene end by 1 base; junction bases not matched to a gene: 10. This chain's CDR3 is CASSPNRDSLNTGELFF. The CDR3 DNA is TGTGCCAGCAGCCCGAACCGGGACAGCCTGAACACCGGGGAGCTGTTTTTT.

The chain is built from TRBV5-1 and TRBJ1-4, with a tentative D call TRBD1 (6 bases). Trimming cost V 4 bases and J 5 bases, with 18 bases left between them. The CDR3 has 16 amino acids. Germline V gene data show CDR1 as SGHRS and CDR2 as YFSETQ. In DNA, the CDR3 is TGCGCCAGCAGCCAGGCGGGGGGCGGACTGAATGAAAAACTGTTTTTT. Its translation: CASSQAGGGLNEKLFF. The whole variable domain, filled in from reference TRBV5-1 and TRBJ1-4, reads KAGVTQTPRYLIKTRGQQVTLSCSPISGHRSVSWYQQTPGQGLQFLFEYFSETQRNKGNFPGRFSGRQFSNSRSEMNVSTLELGDSALYLCASSQAGGGLNEKLFFGSGTQLSVL.

Only one count was recorded for this clone. V usage is TRBV7-9 and J usage is TRBJ2-7, with D possibly being TRBD1 (5 bases). V was cut by 0 bases and J by 6 bases, with 15 bases left in between. Germline lookup yields CDR1 SEHNR and CDR2 FQNEAQ (reference sequence). The CDR3 length is 15 residues. The CDR3 nucleotides read TGTGCCAGCAGCTTAGCGTTAATACAGGCGTCCGAGCAGTACTTC. It translates to CASSLALIQASEQYF. Together with reference TRBV7-9 and TRBJ2-7, the CDR3 gives the full variable domain: DTGVSQNPRHKITKRGQNVTFRCDPISEHNRLYWYRQTLGQGPEFLTYFQNEAQLEKSRLLSDRFSAERPKGSFSTLEIQRTEQGDSAMYLCASSLALIQASEQYFGPGTRLTVT.

The gene calls are TRBV7-2 and TRBJ1-1; no definite D call. The germline CDR1 and CDR2 sequences are SGHTA and FQGNSA. This CDR3 has 14 residues. Trimming took 0 bases from V and 1 from J, leaving 6 bases between them. CDR3 in amino acids: CASSLARQNTEAFF. Here the CDR3 DNA reads TGTGCCAGCAGCTTAGCGCGGCAGAACACTGAAGCTTTCTTT.

The rearrangement joins TRBV28 to TRBJ1-6, with 10 bases identical to TRBD1. This CDR3 has 16 amino acids. V lost 5 bases to trimming and J lost 10 bases; unmatched junction nucleotides: 11. Germline values: CDR1 MDHEN, CDR2 SYDVKM. The CDR3 loop reads CASSAFSGQGGSPLHF. Written as DNA, the CDR3 is TGTGCCAGCAGTGCCTTTTCCGGACAGGGGGGGTCACCCCTCCACTTT.

V usage is TRBV6-6 and J usage is TRBJ1-5; TRBD1 aligns across 8 bases. Germline V gene sequence: CDR1 MNHNY, CDR2 SVGAGI (reference sequence). Germline trimming cut 2 bases from V and 6 bases from J; bases unmatched to any gene: 6. CDR3 length: 15 residues. The CDR3 DNA reads TGTGCCAGCAGTTACGCCTCACAGGGGGGTCAGCCCCAGCATTTT. This codes for CASSYASQGGQPQHF.

The chain joins TRBV19 to TRBJ1-5; 10 bases line up with TRBD1. Germline V CDR1 and CDR2: LNHDA, SQIVND (reference sequence). Unmatched junction bases numbered 6, after V lost 4 bases and J lost 6 bases. The CDR3 spans 15 residues. The CDR3 bases are TGTGCCAGTAGTAAAGACAGGGGGCGTATTCAGCCCCAGCATTTT. Encoded protein: CASSKDRGRIQPQHF.

The V and J genes are TRBV18 and TRBJ1-2; 7 bases agree with TRBD1. The junction had 5 bases not matched to a gene; V was cut back by 5 bases and J by 5 bases. This CDR3 is 13 amino acids long. Germline CDR1 is KGHSH and CDR2 is LQKENI. CDR3 sequence: CASSSDREYGYTF. The CDR3 region has the DNA TGTGCCAGCTCATCAGACAGGGAGTATGGCTACACCTTC.

In DNA, the CDR3 is TGTGCCAGCAGCTTGGCAAATCCCCTCGGTCTTAACTATGGCTACACCTTC. Its protein product is CASSLANPLGLNYGYTF. This chain connects TRBV7-9 to TRBJ1-2; D is unresolved. The CDR3 length is 17 residues. Germline V gene sequence: CDR1 SEHNR, CDR2 FQNEAQ (reference sequence). V shed 3 bases and J shed 1 base, with 18 bases lying between them. The complete variable domain, with remaining parts taken from reference TRBV7-9 and TRBJ1-2, reads DTGVSQNPRHKITKRGQNVTFRCDPISEHNRLYWYRQTLGQGPEFLTYFQNEAQLEKSRLLSDRFSAERPKGSFSTLEIQRTEQGDSAMYLCASSLANPLGLNYGYTFGSGTRLTVV.

Here the CDR3 DNA reads TGTGCCAGCAGCCCCAGGGGGGGAGGGCCCTACGAGCAGTACTTC. This sequence encodes CASSPRGGGPYEQYF. The V gene is TRBV7-9, the J gene TRBJ2-7; D possibly matches TRBD1 or TRBD2 (7 bases each). The V gene's germline CDR1 is SEHNR and CDR2 FQNEAQ (reference sequence). The length of the CDR3 is 15 residues. Trimming left V 5 bases short and J 2 bases short, with 16 bases between.

This clone was seen just once. This chain links TRBV7-9 with TRBJ1-1; the match to TRBD1 covers 10 bases. The junction had 13 bases not matched to a gene; V was cut back by 7 bases and J by 5 bases. The germline CDR1 and CDR2 sequences are SEHNR and FQNEAQ (reference sequence). The CDR3 totals 16 residues. The CDR3 loop reads CASTRDRGSVVTEAFF. Here the CDR3 DNA reads TGTGCCAGCACCAGGGACAGGGGAAGTGTTGTTACTGAAGCTTTCTTT.

J is TRBJ2-3 and V is TRBV29-1, with D possibly matching TRBD1 (6 bases). Germline CDR1 is SQVTM and CDR2 is ANQGSEA. The CDR3 covers 17 residues. The ends were cut back, 1 base at V and 2 bases at J, with 19 bases in the middle. Written as DNA, the CDR3 is TGCAGCGTTGAAGCTACCGCCCAGGGGATCCCCACAGATACGCAGTATTTT. This translates into CSVEATAQGIPTDTQYF.

The chain recombines TRBV28 with TRBJ1-6, with a weak D call TRBD1 (5 bases). Germline V gene data show CDR1 as MDHEN and CDR2 as SYDVKM. Trimming took off 3 bases at V and 0 bases at J, with 9 bases between the two ends. The CDR3 contains 16 residues. The CDR3 coding sequence is TGTGCCAGCAGTTTCACCGACAGCTCCTATAATTCACCCCTCCACTTT. Amino acids: CASSFTDSSYNSPLHF.

This sequence joins TRBV19 and TRBJ2-2; D is ambiguous. V was shortened by 1 base and J by 5 bases, with 17 bases between the two germline ends. The CDR3 is 17 residues long. Germline values: CDR1 LNHDA, CDR2 SQIVND (reference sequence). CDR3: CASSIAGQTLRTGELFF. Here the CDR3 DNA reads TGTGCCAGTAGTATAGCCGGCCAGACATTGAGGACCGGGGAGCTGTTTTTT. Supplemented by reference TRBV19 and TRBJ2-2, the full variable domain reads DGGITQSPKYLFRKEGQNVTLSCEQNLNHDAMYWYRQDPGQGLRLIYYSQIVNDFQKGDIAEGYSVSREKKESFPLTVTSAQKNPTAFYLCASSIAGQTLRTGELFFGEGSRLTVL.

The rearrangement joins TRBV28 to TRBJ2-7, with D possibly being TRBD1 (6 bases). This CDR3 spans 15 amino acids. Germline CDR1 reads MDHEN; CDR2 reads SYDVKM. Trimming took off 6 bases at V and 2 bases at J, with 17 bases between the two ends. CDR3 loop: CASRVFPDSTYEQYF. In nucleotides, the CDR3 is TGTGCCAGCAGGGTCTTCCCGGACAGTACCTACGAGCAGTACTTC.

The rearrangement uses TRBV28 and TRBJ2-7; 9 bases agree with TRBD1. The CDR3 runs 16 residues. Germline V gene lookup returns CDR1 MDHEN and CDR2 SYDVKM. With 5 bases clipped from V and 4 bases from J, the junction kept 12 bases outside the gene matches. CDR3 in amino acids: CASSPDRGKGPYEQYF. Written as DNA, the CDR3 is TGTGCCAGCAGTCCGGACAGGGGAAAGGGGCCTTACGAGCAGTACTTC.

This chain connects TRBV18 to TRBJ1-2, with 9 bases fitting TRBD1. CDR1 is KGHSH and CDR2 is LQKENI in the germline V gene. After removal of 2 bases from V and 2 bases from J, the junction contained 3 bases not matched to a gene. The CDR3 consists of 15 residues. The CDR3 DNA sequence: TGTGCCAGCTCACCAGGGACAGGGATGAACTATGGCTACACCTTC. Translation: CASSPGTGMNYGYTF.

V is TRBV7-9 and J is TRBJ1-4; D remains unclear. This CDR3 is 12 amino acids long. Trimming took 3 bases from V and 7 from J, leaving 6 bases between them. Per germline, CDR1 SEHNR and CDR2 FQNEAQ (reference sequence). CDR3 region: CASSFGLEKLFF. The CDR3 nucleotides read TGTGCCAGCAGCTTTGGACTTGAAAAACTGTTTTTT.

This chain connects TRBV6-5 to TRBJ1-2; 8 bases match TRBD1. The germline V gene encodes CDR1 MNHEY and CDR2 SVGAGI. This CDR3 has 15 amino acids. Trimming cost V 7 bases and J 3 bases; bases outside gene matches: 10. CDR3 loop: CASKPGGQRYYGYTF. For the CDR3, the DNA is TGTGCCAGCAAGCCAGGGGGCCAGCGATACTATGGCTACACCTTC.

The gene calls are TRBV9 and TRBJ1-4; TRBD1 might be the D (5 bases). From germline, CDR1 is SGDLS and CDR2 YYNGEE. The CDR3 length is 15 residues. Trimming took 3 bases from V and 6 from J, leaving 15 bases between them. The CDR3 DNA reads TGTGCCAGCAGCGCTCCGGGACCGGGGGATGAAAAACTGTTTTTT. Translated: CASSAPGPGDEKLFF. Using reference TRBV9 and TRBJ1-4 for the parts outside the CDR3, the full variable domain is DSGVTQTPKHLITATGQRVTLRCSPRSGDLSVYWYQQSLDQGLQFLIQYYNGEERAKGNILERFSAQQFPDLHSELNLSSLELGDSALYFCASSAPGPGDEKLFFGSGTQLSVL.

The chain uses TRBV6-5 and TRBJ1-6; tentative D call: TRBD1 (5 bases). CDR1 is MNHEY, CDR2 SVGAGI, per germline. CDR3 size: 15 residues. V lost 6 bases, J lost 7 bases, and 16 bases lay in between. The CDR3 region has the DNA TGTGCCAGCAGGGGAGGGAGGGGAGAAAATTCACCCCTCCACTTT. Translation gives CASRGGRGENSPLHF.

This clone was observed once. The chain links TRBV2 to TRBJ2-2; 11 bases are a match to TRBD2. The junction had 7 bases not matched to a gene; V was cut back by 6 bases and J by 7 bases. Germline V gives CDR1 SNHLY, CDR2 FYNNEI. The CDR3 length is 15 residues. The CDR3 sequence is CASRLAGGTGGELFF. CDR3 nucleotides: TGTGCCAGCAGATTAGCGGGAGGGACCGGCGGGGAGCTGTTTTTT.

This clone came up once. The chain links TRBV5-4 to TRBJ2-5; 7 bases are a match to TRBD2. J was trimmed by 5 bases and V by 0 bases; bases with no gene match: 7. CDR3 size: 15 residues. Germline assignment: CDR1 SGHNT and CDR2 YYREEE (reference sequence). DNA of the CDR3: TGTGCCAGCAGCTTGGGTCAGCGGGATGGGGAGACCCAGTACTTC. This gives the protein CASSLGQRDGETQYF.

The chain employs TRBV6-2 or TRBV6-3 and TRBJ1-5; D gene ambiguous. V shed 4 bases and J shed 7 bases, with 14 bases lying between them. The CDR3 length is 14 residues. Germline CDR1 and CDR2: MNHEY and SVGEGT. The CDR3 region is CASSSQERGQPQHF. The CDR3 DNA follows: TGTGCCAGCAGTTCCCAAGAGAGAGGGCAGCCCCAGCATTTT.

The V and J genes are TRBV5-7 and TRBJ1-2; TRBD1 is a possible D gene (6 bases). TRBV5-7 is placed among ORFs of uncertain function. The ends were cut back, 2 bases at V and 5 bases at J, with 10 bases in the middle. This CDR3 is 13 amino acids long. The DNA for the CDR3 is TGTGCCAGCAGCTTCGGCAGGGGATATGGCTACACCTTC. Translation gives CASSFGRGYGYTF.